This passage covers 26 T cell receptor beta chains from one sample sequenced in a study of technical replicates of blood from four donors. Produced via immunoSEQ multiplex PCR; TCRdb's table is partial and in-frame only. There are about 89,000 clones in the sample; about 94% occur only once, and 0.2% to 0.25% lies in the top ten. The sample comprised T cells isolated from PBMCs. Every receptor here comes from a human donor in good health.

The chain uses TRBV2 and TRBJ2-3; TRBD2 aligns across 9 bases. V lost 1 base to trimming and J lost 6 bases; unmatched junction nucleotides: 8. From germline, CDR1 is SNHLY and CDR2 FYNNEI. This CDR3 is built from 16 residues. The CDR3, as DNA: TGTGCCAGCAGTGAAGTTAGGGGACTAGCAAATGATACGCAGTATTTT. Encoded protein: CASSEVRGLANDTQYF.

V is TRBV18 and J is TRBJ1-4; 9 bases line up with TRBD1. CDR1 and CDR2 (germline): KGHSH, LQKENI. This CDR3 spans 18 amino acids. Trimming at V came to 3 bases and at J to 5 bases, leaving 13 bases not matched to a gene. The CDR3 reads CASSPPAWTGDGNEKLFF. The DNA of the CDR3 is TGTGCCAGCTCACCTCCGGCGTGGACAGGGGACGGAAATGAAAAACTGTTTTTT.

This sequence joins TRBV25-1 and TRBJ1-3; maybe TRBD1 (5 bases). The germline V gene has CDR1 MGHDK and CDR2 SYGVNS. The CDR3 length is 15 residues. Trimming pared 3 bases from V and 3 bases from J, leaving 12 bases between. The DNA for the CDR3 is TGTGCCAGCAGTGATCCGGGGGTAAATGGAAACACCATATATTTT. Protein product: CASSDPGVNGNTIYF.

The gene calls are TRBV10-3 and TRBJ2-7, with TRBD2 matching over 11 bases. The germline CDR1 and CDR2 sequences are ENHRY and SYGVKD. The V gene end was trimmed by 6 bases and the J gene end by 0 bases; junction bases not matched to a gene: 13. The CDR3 is made up of 18 amino acids. The CDR3 here is CAISDGQGTSGSSYEQYF. CDR3 nucleotide sequence: TGTGCCATCAGCGACGGACAGGGGACTAGCGGAAGCTCCTACGAGCAGTACTTC.

The chain has TRBV28 and TRBJ1-2; D is perhaps TRBD1 (5 bases). This CDR3 comprises 14 residues. Trimming stripped 3 bases from V and 2 bases from J, with 10 bases between. Germline V CDR1 and CDR2: MDHEN, SYDVKM. CDR3 protein: CASSFGRANYGYTF. DNA of the CDR3: TGTGCCAGCAGTTTCGGCAGGGCCAACTATGGCTACACCTTC.

This sequence joins TRBV30 and TRBJ2-7, with 7 bases aligning to TRBD1. The CDR3 covers 12 residues. Germline lookup yields CDR1 GTSNPN and CDR2 SVGIG (reference sequence). The V segment lost 4 bases and the J segment 2 bases; nucleotides outside the gene matches: 2. In nucleotides, the CDR3 is TGTGCCTGGAACGGGACAGCCTACGAGCAGTACTTC. Translated, it gives CAWNGTAYEQYF. The variable domain in full, completed from reference TRBV30 and TRBJ2-7, reads SQTIHQWPATLVQPVGSPLSLECTVEGTSNPNLYWYRQAAGRGLQLLFYSVGIGQISSEVPQNLSASRPQDRQFILSSKKLLLSDSGFYLCAWNGTAYEQYFGPGTRLTVT.

The rearrangement links TRBV9 to TRBJ1-1, with D possibly TRBD1 on 6 matching bases. The V and J ends lost 4 bases and 1 base respectively, with 14 bases between them. Germline CDR1 reads SGDLS; CDR2 reads YYNGEE. The CDR3 is made up of 15 amino acids. In DNA, the CDR3 is TGTGCCAGCAGCACAGGCACAGGGTCGAACACTGAAGCTTTCTTT. Its translation: CASSTGTGSNTEAFF.

J is TRBJ1-6 and V is TRBV19; 8 nucleotides line up with TRBD1. Trimming at V came to 5 bases and at J to 10 bases, leaving 4 bases not matched to a gene. The CDR3 consists of 13 residues. Germline values: CDR1 LNHDA, CDR2 SQIVND (reference sequence). CDR3 DNA: TGTGCCAGTAGTGGACAGGGATTATCACCCCTCCACTTT. Protein: CASSGQGLSPLHF.

This rearrangement joins TRBV6-5 to TRBJ2-7; TRBD2 agrees at 8 bases. J was trimmed by 4 bases and V by 5 bases; bases with no gene match: 7. Germline V gives CDR1 MNHEY, CDR2 SVGAGI. This CDR3 is built from 14 residues. The CDR3 DNA is TGTGCCAGCAGTAGACTAGCGACGGGTTACGAGCAGTACTTC. Translating gives CASSRLATGYEQYF.

J is TRBJ2-1 and V is TRBV20-1; D not certain. This CDR3 comprises 10 residues. Germline CDR1 DFQATT, CDR2 SNEGSKA (reference sequence). Trimming shortened V by 5 bases and J by 10 bases, and 9 bases separated the two germline ends. In nucleotides, the CDR3 is TGCAGTGCTGCGTGGTCGGAGCAGTTCTTC. Translation: CSAAWSEQFF.

This clone was seen only once. The V gene is TRBV6-5, the J gene TRBJ1-1; 10 bases are shared with TRBD1. This CDR3 has 15 amino acids. From germline, CDR1 is MNHEY and CDR2 SVGAGI. V was clipped by 5 bases and J by 6 bases; unmatched bases: 9. The CDR3 DNA reads as TGTGCCAGCAGTATCGACAGGGGGCTTCTCCCTGAAGCTTTCTTT. This translates into CASSIDRGLLPEAFF.

This clone was found once. This rearrangement joins TRBV28 to TRBJ2-3; D not certain. The V end lost 3 bases, the J end lost 9 bases, and 10 bases lay between the germline ends. The V gene's germline CDR1 is MDHEN and CDR2 SYDVKM. The CDR3 is made up of 12 amino acids. CDR3 coding DNA: TGTGCCAGCAGTTTGATGAGGTTGACGCAGTATTTT. It yields the protein CASSLMRLTQYF.

This clone was found once. V is TRBV6-1 and J is TRBJ2-3; D is undetermined. CDR3 length equals 15 residues. Trimming removed 2 bases from V and 1 base from J, with 10 bases in between. Germline CDR1 reads MNHNS; CDR2 reads SASEGT. The CDR3 is CASSEKVGGTDTQYF. The CDR3, as DNA: TGTGCCAGCAGTGAAAAGGTGGGCGGCACAGATACGCAGTATTTT.

V is TRBV28 and J is TRBJ2-3; TRBD2 might be the D (6 bases). The length of the CDR3 is 15 residues. Trimming shortened V by 5 bases and J by 0 bases, and 12 bases separated the two germline ends. Germline V gene data show CDR1 as MDHEN and CDR2 as SYDVKM. CDR3 bases: TGTGCCAGCAGTGGGGACTTAAGAAGCACAGATACGCAGTATTTT. Translation gives CASSGDLRSTDTQYF.

This clone was found a few times. The gene calls are TRBV7-9 and TRBJ2-2, with D possibly matching TRBD1 (6 bases). V shed 1 base and J shed 4 bases, with 13 bases lying between them. The CDR3 runs 16 residues. The germline CDR1 and CDR2 sequences are SEHNR and FQNEAQ (reference sequence). CDR3 nucleotides: TGTGCCAGCAGCTTAGTAGCTACAGGGCCCACCGGGGAGCTGTTTTTT. The encoded protein is CASSLVATGPTGELFF.

This chain uses TRBV6-1 with TRBJ2-3; 15 nucleotides match TRBD2. This CDR3 contains 18 residues. The germline V gene encodes CDR1 MNHNS and CDR2 SASEGT. After removal of 4 bases from V and 2 bases from J, the junction contained 7 bases not matched to a gene. Here the CDR3 reads CASSVRGLAGGYTDTQYF. As DNA, the CDR3 is TGTGCCAGCAGTGTTCGGGGACTAGCGGGGGGTTACACAGATACGCAGTATTTT.

This chain's CDR3 is CARGISYNEQFF. Here the CDR3 DNA reads TGTGCCCGGGGGATCTCCTACAATGAGCAGTTCTTC. The chain combines TRBV30 with TRBJ2-1; D is possibly TRBD2 (6 bases). CDR3 length: 12 residues. CDR1 is GTSNPN, CDR2 SVGIG, per germline (reference sequence). V was trimmed by 8 bases and J by 0 bases, leaving 8 bases between them.

The rearrangement uses TRBV6-4 and TRBJ1-6; perhaps TRBD1 as D (5 bases). From germline, CDR1 is MRHNA and CDR2 SNTAGT. Trimming removed 0 bases from V and 8 bases from J, with 11 bases in between. The CDR3 totals 15 residues. CDR3 nucleotide sequence: TGTGCCAGCAGTGACTCGGGCAGGGTAGATTCACCCCTCCACTTT. Protein product: CASSDSGRVDSPLHF.

The chain is built from TRBV6-1 and TRBJ1-4, with TRBD1 as a possible D gene (6 bases). The CDR3 is 13 amino acids. CDR1 is MNHNS and CDR2 is SASEGT in the germline V gene. V lost 7 bases and J 10 bases, leaving 16 bases between the germline ends. DNA for the CDR3: TGTGCCAGCACCAAGGGGGAGCAGAGAAAACTGTTTTTT. It translates to CASTKGEQRKLFF.

The genes are TRBV6-4 and TRBJ2-1; 9 bases align to TRBD2. The length of the CDR3 is 14 residues. Germline V gene lookup returns CDR1 MRHNA and CDR2 SNTAGT. Germline trimming cut 5 bases from V and 10 bases from J; bases unmatched to any gene: 9. CDR3 region: CASSQTGTSSEQFF. The CDR3, as DNA: TGTGCCAGCAGTCAAACCGGGACTAGCAGCGAGCAGTTCTTC.

The rearrangement joins TRBV4-1 to TRBJ1-5; D is uncertain. The CDR3 is 15 residues long. Trimming cost V 6 bases and J 2 bases, with 14 bases left between them. Germline V gives CDR1 MGHRA, CDR2 YSYEKL. The CDR3 sequence is CASSQAGFRNQPQHF. The DNA of the CDR3 is TGCGCCAGCAGTCAGGCGGGGTTCCGCAATCAGCCCCAGCATTTT.

The J gene is TRBJ1-5, the V gene TRBV2; TRBD1 is a possible D gene (5 bases). The CDR3 totals 16 residues. Looked up from germline, CDR1 is SNHLY and CDR2 is FYNNEI. V was cut by 7 bases and J by 0 bases, with 16 bases left in between. The chain's CDR3 is CASKEGRRYSNQPQHF. For the CDR3, the DNA is TGTGCCAGCAAGGAGGGGCGGAGGTATAGCAATCAGCCCCAGCATTTT.

The genes are TRBV6-1 and TRBJ2-3; 7 positions match TRBD1. The germline gives CDR1 MNHNS, CDR2 SASEGT. The trim removed 6 bases at V and 0 bases at J, leaving 6 bases unmatched. The CDR3 sequence is 15 residues long. The CDR3: CASSGTASSTDTQYF. The CDR3 DNA sequence: TGTGCCAGCAGCGGGACAGCGTCTAGCACAGATACGCAGTATTTT.

J is TRBJ2-7 and V is TRBV6-5; TRBD2 aligns across 10 bases. Trimming removed 6 bases from V and 3 bases from J; junction bases left unmatched: 8. This CDR3 is 15 amino acids long. Per germline, CDR1 MNHEY and CDR2 SVGAGI. CDR3 residues: CASRNRTSGYYEQYF. The CDR3 nucleotides read TGTGCCAGCAGGAACCGGACTAGCGGTTACTACGAGCAGTACTTC.

V is TRBV9 and J is TRBJ2-3, with TRBD2 matching over 13 bases. The germline gives CDR1 SGDLS, CDR2 YYNGEE. The CDR3 loop spans 15 amino acids. V shed 4 bases and J 6 bases; nucleotides not matched to a gene: 5. The CDR3 loop reads CASSYGLAGVDTQYF. In DNA form, the CDR3 reads TGTGCCAGCAGCTACGGACTAGCGGGGGTTGATACGCAGTATTTT. The full variable domain, rest sourced from reference TRBV9 and TRBJ2-3, is DSGVTQTPKHLITATGQRVTLRCSPRSGDLSVYWYQQSLDQGLQFLIQYYNGEERAKGNILERFSAQQFPDLHSELNLSSLELGDSALYFCASSYGLAGVDTQYFGPGTRLTVL.

The V call is TRBV30, the J call TRBJ1-1, with a possible D match to TRBD1 (5 bases). The CDR3 has 15 residues. The germline V gene encodes CDR1 GTSNPN and CDR2 SVGIG (reference sequence). Trimming pared 2 bases from V and 2 bases from J, leaving 15 bases between. The CDR3 DNA follows: TGTGCCTGGAGTCTTGGACACTCGATTAACACTGAAGCTTTCTTT. Protein: CAWSLGHSINTEAFF.